Listed below are T cell receptor beta chains from one sample, sequenced in a study of blood T cell repertoires in COVID-19. Clones were read by immunoSEQ multiplex PCR, and TCRdb kept only the in-frame ones, dropping some. The profile shows 120,000 to 150,000 clones, over 75% of them singletons. Material: PBMCs or T cells enriched from blood (not recorded which). The receptors stem from a man aged 45-65 years in a cohort exposed to, infected with or recovered from COVID-19 (not recorded which). Each CDR3 is given with its conserved first and last residue. Each record gives: D gene, V gene, clone size, J gene, CDR3 DNA, CDR3 protein. D genes are given only for firm matches. Not all rows give a size; the values are once, few, many and, for expanded clones, a class.

>-|TRBV25-1|-|TRBJ2-7
TGTGCCAGCAGTTACGGGGACAAGCAGTACTTC
CASSYGDKQYF
>-|TRBV21-1|-|TRBJ2-7
TGTGCCAGCACTTCTTTTTCAGATCCCCGACACAGACCCTACGAGCAGTACTTC
CASTSFSDPRHRPYEQYF
>-|TRBV10-1|few|TRBJ2-7
TGCGCCAGCAGTGAGGGGGCCCTCGACTCCTACGAGCAGTACTTC
CASSEGALDSYEQYF
>-|TRBV29-1|-|TRBJ1-1
TGCAGCGCCGCCCCGGGGGAGGTGAACACTGAAGCTTTCTTT
CSAAPGEVNTEAFF
>TRBD1|TRBV9|once|TRBJ2-7
TGTGCCAGCAGCCTAACAGGGGGCATGAACGAGCAGTACTTC
CASSLTGGMNEQYF
>-|TRBV6-5|-|TRBJ2-6
TGTGCCAGCAGATTTACAGGTGCGGGGGCCAACGTCCTGACTTTC
CASRFTGAGANVLTF
>-|TRBV30|-|TRBJ1-5
TGTGCCTGGAGTGAGACAGCACTAACTCAGCCCCAGCATTTT
CAWSETALTQPQHF
>-|TRBV19|few|TRBJ1-6
TGTGCCAGTAGTATTCCAGATTCACCCCTCCACTTT
CASSIPDSPLHF
>-|TRBV7-9|-|TRBJ1-5
TGTGCCAGCAGCCGCGGGGGGGGCGGTTATCAGCCCCAGCATTTT
CASSRGGGGYQPQHF
>-|TRBV18|-|TRBJ2-6
TGTGCCAGCTCACCACCGGCCGGGGCCAACGTCCTGACTTTC
CASSPPAGANVLTF
>-|TRBV5-4|-|TRBJ1-2
TGTGCCCACCCCACGGCCGGGTCTTTTCTTGGGAACTATGGCTACACCTTC
CAHPTAGSFLGNYGYTF
>TRBD1|TRBV5-1|-|TRBJ2-1
TGCGCCAGCAGCAGCCGGGACAGCTCCTACAATGAGCAGTTCTTC
CASSSRDSSYNEQFF
>TRBD1|TRBV24-1|once|TRBJ1-2
TGTGCCACCAGTGATTCAACAGGGGGCGCCTATGGCTACACCTTC
CATSDSTGGAYGYTF
>-|TRBV21-1|-|TRBJ1-5
TGTGCCAGCAGCAAAGACTTTAAAACAGGGCTGAAACAGCCCCAGCATTTT
CASSKDFKTGLKQPQHF
>-|TRBV13|-|TRBJ1-2
TGTGCCAGCAGCTTGGGCCCTAACTATGGCTACACCTTC
CASSLGPNYGYTF
>-|TRBV5-6|once|TRBJ1-1
TGTGCCAGCAGCCGGACAAATGAAGCTTTCTTT
CASSRTNEAFF
>TRBD1|TRBV19|-|TRBJ1-5
TGTGCCAGTAGTAGTCTACAGGGGGCTAAGGGCAATCAGCCCCAGCATTTT
CASSSLQGAKGNQPQHF
>TRBD1|TRBV7-9|-|TRBJ1-2
TGTGCCAGCAGCTTACAGGGGGCAAATGGCTACACCTTC
CASSLQGANGYTF
>TRBD1|TRBV7-2|-|TRBJ1-5
TGTGCCAGCAGTTCCGGGACAGGGGCATTAAACGGTCAGCCCCAGCATTTT
CASSSGTGALNGQPQHF
>-|TRBV11-1|-|TRBJ2-7
TGTGCCAGCAGCCCGAAGGGGAACAGTCGCGAGCAGTACTTC
CASSPKGNSREQYF
>-|TRBV27|-|TRBJ2-3
TGTGCCAGCAGTCTACGACTCCCCATCAACTCGGATACGCAGTATTTT
CASSLRLPINSDTQYF
>TRBD1|TRBV7-9|once|TRBJ2-3
TGTGCCAGCAGTTCCGGGACAGGAGCGCAGTATTTT
CASSSGTGAQYF
>-|TRBV24-1|-|TRBJ1-5
TGTGCCACCAGTGAAGCTCAGGGAAATCAGCCCCAGCATTTT
CATSEAQGNQPQHF
>-|TRBV10-2|-|TRBJ1-1
TGCGCCAGCAGTGATCCCTTGTTCACTGAAGCTTTCTTT
CASSDPLFTEAFF
>TRBD2|TRBV4-2|-|TRBJ2-5
TGTGCCAGCAGCCAAGATGGAGCGGGAGTATCAGAGACCCAGTACTTC
CASSQDGAGVSETQYF
>-|TRBV30|-|TRBJ2-1
TGTGCCTGGAGTGTCACAGGCTACAATGAGCAGTTCTTC
CAWSVTGYNEQFF
>-|TRBV7-9|-|TRBJ1-3
TGTGCCAGCAGCTTAAACAGGGTTATCTCTGGAAACACCATATATTTT
CASSLNRVISGNTIYF
>TRBD2|TRBV4-2|-|TRBJ2-1
TGTGCCAGCAGCCAAGAAGGGACTAGCGGGAGTTATGAGCAGTTCTTC
CASSQEGTSGSYEQFF
>-|TRBV5-1|-|TRBJ2-7
TGCGCCAGCAGCTTTGACAGCTCCTACGAGCAGTACTTC
CASSFDSSYEQYF
>-|TRBV10-1|-|TRBJ1-1
TGCGCCAGCAGTGAGACCACGAAGAGCACTGAAGCTTTCTTT
CASSETTKSTEAFF
>-|TRBV30|-|TRBJ1-2
TGTGCCTGGAGTCCAGGAGGTCGGACAGCCGAGAAATCCTACACCTTC
CAWSPGGRTAEKSYTF
>-|TRBV5-4|few|TRBJ2-5
TGTGCCAGCAGTCTTCTGGCTTTCCAAGAGACCCAGTACTTC
CASSLLAFQETQYF
>TRBD1|TRBV11-2|-|TRBJ2-5
TGTGCCAGCAGCTTAGCCGACAGGGAAGAGACCCAGTACTTC
CASSLADREETQYF
>-|TRBV29-1|-|TRBJ1-2
TGCAGCGTTGATTCCGGGGGAACAAACTATGGCTACACCTTC
CSVDSGGTNYGYTF
>TRBD1|TRBV11-3|-|TRBJ2-7
TGTGCCAGCAGCTTAGGTGGACAGGCCTACGAGCAGTACTTC
CASSLGGQAYEQYF